This TCR beta chain was profiled in a study of T cell responses to AZD1222 COVID-19 vaccine. Whole-study context: Both about-4-week and about-12-week second-dose recipients were combined.

Trimming stripped 6 bases from V and 4 bases from J, with 7 bases between. The CDR3 has 11 residues. CDR1 is SGHAT, CDR2 FQNNGV, per germline. Clones were read by immunoSEQ multiplex PCR, and TCRdb kept only the in-frame ones, dropping some. The table records about 190,000 clones, 85% to 95% of them present only once. Overall study results and limits: After the peak T cell response, and only then, were repertoires sampled. Nearly half of spike-specific TCRs reportedly target variant regions that are unmutated in the B.1.351 and B.1.1.7 variants.

In the case of this clone: What it recognizes is unknown.

This chain uses TRBV11-2 with TRBJ2-7; D unresolved. The source material was peripheral blood, sampled on day 0 of AZD1222 vaccination. The TCR comes from an adult in good health. As DNA, the CDR3 is TGTGCCAGCAGTCTTCAATACGAGCAGTACTTC. This codes for CASSLQYEQYF. The full variable domain, its missing parts supplied by reference TRBV11-2 and TRBJ2-7, is EAGVAQSPRYKIIEKRQSVAFWCNPISGHATLYWYQQILGQGPKLLIQFQNNGVVDDSQLPKDRFSAERLKGVDSTLKIQPAKLEDSAVYLCASSLQYEQYFGPGTRLTVT.